Below, 18 T cell receptor beta chains from the same sample are listed, as sequenced in a study of OX40 agonist ivuxolimab in advanced cancers. The method was immunoSEQ multiplex PCR; TCRdb's version includes in-frame clones alone and lacks a portion of them. The sample lists around 26,000 clones, around 85% occurring once. The sequenced sample was CD4+ or CD8+ T cells sorted from blood, obtained in a trial of the OX40 agonist ivuxolimab. All receptors come from an adult with an advanced solid tumor such as melanoma, head and neck, liver or kidney cancer.

V is TRBV27 and J is TRBJ1-5, with 7 bases identical to TRBD1. V was clipped by 7 bases and J by 4 bases; unmatched bases: 16. Germline CDR1 reads MNHEY; CDR2 reads SMNVEV (reference sequence). This CDR3 is 17 amino acids long. This chain's CDR3 is CASMPWPGNRGNQPQHF. The CDR3 nucleotides are TGTGCCAGCATGCCGTGGCCCGGAAACAGGGGAAATCAGCCCCAGCATTTT.

The table lists this clone with a count of one. CDR3 sequence (DNA): TGCGCCAGCAGCCAAGTTTATGGGGGAGAGGGGCCCCAGCATTTT. This gives the protein CASSQVYGGEGPQHF. The chain joins TRBV4-3 to TRBJ1-5; tentatively, D is TRBD1 (5 bases). The CDR3 sequence is 15 residues long. Between the trimmed V and J ends, which lost 1 base and 9 bases, there was a span of 16 bases. Germline-derived CDR1 and CDR2 are LGHNA and YSLEER.

The chain joins TRBV7-9 to TRBJ2-2; either TRBD1 or TRBD2 may supply D (5 bases each). V was pared by 2 bases and J by 2 bases, with 18 bases between. Germline V lookup: CDR1 SEHNR, CDR2 FQNEAQ (reference sequence). The CDR3 loop spans 18 amino acids. CDR3 loop: CASSLPNLGTLNTGELFF. The CDR3 DNA sequence: TGTGCCAGCAGCTTACCCAACCTAGGGACGTTAAACACCGGGGAGCTGTTTTTT.

The chain uses TRBV6-1 and TRBJ2-7; no firm D call. V lost 9 bases and J lost 3, with 6 bases in between. The CDR3 contains 10 residues. The germline V gene encodes CDR1 MNHNS and CDR2 SASEGT. CDR3 DNA: TGTGCCAGTAGAAGCTACGAGCAGTACTTC. It yields the protein CASRSYEQYF.

CDR3 sequence: CSVPGQGYNEQFF. The CDR3 DNA is TGCAGCGTTCCGGGACAGGGATACAATGAGCAGTTCTTC. The chain joins TRBV29-1 to TRBJ2-1, with TRBD1 matching 9 bases. The CDR3 length is 13 residues. Germline V gene sequence: CDR1 SQVTM, CDR2 ANQGSEA. V lost 5 bases and J lost 4; bases outside the gene matches: 3.

The chain uses TRBV4-2 and TRBJ2-7, with D maybe TRBD2 (6 bases). V lost 4 bases to trimming and J lost 2 bases, with 15 bases between them. Germline V gene data show CDR1 as LGHNA and CDR2 as YNFKEQ. The CDR3 loop spans 15 amino acids. The CDR3 DNA reads as TGTGCCAGCAGCCCCGGGGACTTTTCCCCCTACGAGCAGTACTTC. It encodes CASSPGDFSPYEQYF.

This clone has just one count. The chain joins TRBV27 to TRBJ1-5; 8 bases are shared with TRBD1. CDR1 is MNHEY and CDR2 is SMNVEV in the germline V gene (reference sequence). Trimming took 9 bases from V and 10 from J; bases not matched to a gene: 8. This CDR3 has 12 residues. CDR3 sequence: CASRTGISPQHF. DNA for the CDR3: TGTGCCAGTCGGACAGGGATCAGCCCCCAGCATTTT.

This clone has only one observation. This chain links TRBV15 with TRBJ2-1, with 10 bases identical to TRBD2. The CDR3 contains 17 residues. Germline CDR1 reads LNHNV; CDR2 reads YYDKDF (reference sequence). V shed 0 bases and J 7 bases; nucleotides not matched to a gene: 9. The CDR3 here is CATSRDPSGRSGNEQFF. The CDR3 DNA reads as TGTGCCACCAGCAGAGATCCTAGCGGGAGATCGGGTAATGAGCAGTTCTTC. The variable domain in full, completed from reference TRBV15 and TRBJ2-1, reads DAMVIQNPRYQVTQFGKPVTLSCSQTLNHNVMYWYQQKSSQAPKLLFHYYDKDFNNEADTPDNFQSRRPNTSFCFLDIRSPGLGDTAMYLCATSRDPSGRSGNEQFFGPGTRLTVL.

The chain joins TRBV2 to TRBJ1-2; 11 bases are shared with TRBD1. CDR1 SNHLY and CDR2 FYNNEI come from the germline V gene. The CDR3 loop spans 15 amino acids. V dropped 6 bases and J dropped 8; count of bases not matched to a gene: 11. This CDR3 is CASRARGQGAWGYTF. CDR3 DNA sequence: TGTGCCAGCAGGGCCCGTGGACAGGGGGCATGGGGCTACACCTTC.

The rearrangement links TRBV5-1 to TRBJ2-5; 7 bases are a match to TRBD1. The J call may be incorrect, as the DNA end agrees better with TRBJ2-7. CDR1 SGHRS and CDR2 YFSETQ come from the germline V gene. The CDR3 runs to 15 residues. CDR3: CASSLEKTGSYEQYF. As DNA, the CDR3 is TGCGCCAGCAGCTTGGAAAAGACAGGGTCCTACGAGCAGTACTTC.

The chain is built from TRBV30 and TRBJ2-1; D is possibly TRBD1 (6 bases). CDR1 and CDR2 (germline): GTSNPN, SVGIG (reference sequence). Trimming shortened V by 3 bases and J by 8 bases, and 23 bases separated the two germline ends. The CDR3 has 16 residues. The CDR3 DNA sequence: TGTGCCTGGAGCCAGGAAGCCGACGGCGCAGGGGATGAGCAGTTCTTC. Encoded protein: CAWSQEADGAGDEQFF.

The chain recombines TRBV5-6 with TRBJ2-2; no clear D. The germline V gene has CDR1 SGHDT and CDR2 YYEEEE. V dropped 0 bases and J dropped 2 bases, with 17 bases sitting between them. CDR3 length: 18 amino acids. CDR3 sequence reads: CASSLAGSRIFNTGELFF. The CDR3 nucleotides read TGTGCCAGCAGCTTGGCTGGTAGCAGGATCTTTAACACCGGGGAGCTGTTTTTT.

This clone is medium-sized in the sample. The V call is TRBV11-2, the J call TRBJ1-1; no definite D call. V was clipped by 6 bases and J by 3 bases, with 5 bases between them. CDR1 SGHAT and CDR2 FQNNGV come from the germline V gene. The CDR3 has 11 amino acids. CDR3 DNA sequence: TGTGCCAGCAGTCCGTACACTGAAGCTTTCTTT. It translates to CASSPYTEAFF.

Concerning this clone: Compared with germline, one end of the junction differs, possibly owing to a read error. This chain links TRBV5-6 with TRBJ2-3; 9 bases fit TRBD2. CDR1 is SGHDT and CDR2 is YYEEEE in the germline V gene. The CDR3 is made up of 12 amino acids. Here the CDR3 DNA reads TGTGCCAGCAGCTTGCGGCGTAGCGGGGGAGCGTTT. It encodes CASSLRRSGGAF.

The chain recombines TRBV27 with TRBJ1-4, with D hard to call. The CDR3 contains 16 residues. Per the germline V gene, CDR1 is MNHEY and CDR2 is SMNVEV (reference sequence). The ends were cut back, 10 bases at V and 0 bases at J, with 18 bases in the middle. The CDR3 protein is CATQRGFGATNEKLFF. CDR3 DNA: TGTGCCACCCAACGGGGTTTCGGTGCAACTAATGAAAAACTGTTTTTT.

This clone showed up just once. This chain joins TRBV6-5 and TRBJ1-1; no clear D gene. Trimming took 4 bases from V and 8 from J, leaving 14 bases between them. Looked up from germline, CDR1 is MNHEY and CDR2 is SVGAGI. The CDR3 contains 13 residues. Written as DNA, the CDR3 is TGTGCCAGCAGTTCCGCCGTCCGGAACGAAGCTTTCTTT. Its translation: CASSSAVRNEAFF.

This clone showed up just a few times. The chain links TRBV2 to TRBJ2-7, with D possibly TRBD1 on 6 matching bases. This CDR3 is 14 amino acids long. The V end lost 4 bases, the J end lost 3 bases, and 13 bases lay between the germline ends. Germline assignment: CDR1 SNHLY and CDR2 FYNNEI. CDR3 bases: TGTGCCAGCAGTGTTTTCAGGGGTTTCTACGAGCAGTACTTC. Protein product: CASSVFRGFYEQYF. The entire variable domain, with the rest obtained from reference TRBV2 and TRBJ2-7, is as follows: EPEVTQTPSHQVTQMGQEVILRCVPISNHLYFYWYRQILGQKVEFLVSFYNNEISEKSEIFDDQFSVERPDGSNFTLKIRSTKLEDSAMYFCASSVFRGFYEQYFGPGTRLTVT.

The V call is TRBV5-6, the J call TRBJ2-7; D is unresolved. Trimming removed 1 base from V and 0 bases from J, with 8 bases in between. This CDR3 comprises 14 residues. Looked up from germline, CDR1 is SGHDT and CDR2 is YYEEEE. CDR3 DNA sequence: TGTGCCAGCAGCTTGCGCCAGGCCTCCTACGAGCAGTACTTC. It encodes CASSLRQASYEQYF.